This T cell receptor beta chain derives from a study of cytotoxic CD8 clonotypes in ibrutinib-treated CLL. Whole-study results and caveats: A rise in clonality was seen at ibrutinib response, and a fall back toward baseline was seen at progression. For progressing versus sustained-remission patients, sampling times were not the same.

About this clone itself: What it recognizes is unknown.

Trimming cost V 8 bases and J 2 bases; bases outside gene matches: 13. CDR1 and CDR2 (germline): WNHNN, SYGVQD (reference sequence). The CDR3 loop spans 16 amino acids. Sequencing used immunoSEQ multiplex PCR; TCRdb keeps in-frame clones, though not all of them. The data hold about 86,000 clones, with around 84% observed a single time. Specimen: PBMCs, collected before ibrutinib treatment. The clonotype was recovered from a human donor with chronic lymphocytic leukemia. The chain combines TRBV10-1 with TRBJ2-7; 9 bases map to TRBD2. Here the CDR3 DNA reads TGCGCCAGCCTCCGACTAGCGGATAAGAGACCCTACGAGCAGTACTTC. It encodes CASLRLADKRPYEQYF.